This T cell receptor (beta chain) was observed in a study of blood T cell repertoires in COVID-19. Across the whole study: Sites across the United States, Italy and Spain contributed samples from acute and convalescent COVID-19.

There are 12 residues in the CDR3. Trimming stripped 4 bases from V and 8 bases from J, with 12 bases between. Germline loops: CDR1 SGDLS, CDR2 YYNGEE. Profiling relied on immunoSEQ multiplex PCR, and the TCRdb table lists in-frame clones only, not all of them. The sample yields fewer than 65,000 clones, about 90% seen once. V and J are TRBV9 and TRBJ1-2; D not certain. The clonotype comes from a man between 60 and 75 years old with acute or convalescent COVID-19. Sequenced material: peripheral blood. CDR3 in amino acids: CASSTGDGGYTF. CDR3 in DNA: TGTGCCAGCAGCACCGGAGATGGCGGCTACACCTTC.